This TCR beta chain came from a study of cytomegalovirus exposure and HLA in healthy donors. Study-wide findings and caveats: Certain sequence variants were highly shared and formed a cluster, and this cluster was likely a sequencing artifact. It was reported that the classifier diagnosed cytomegalovirus status with high specificity and sensitivity in both the original and validation cohorts. Follow-up analysis later connected one missense variant in DCLRE1C with trimming of TCR beta V- and J-genes.

The primer mix had 60 Vbeta and 13 Jbeta primers. Profiling relied on immunoSEQ multiplex PCR, and the TCRdb table lists in-frame clones only, not all of them. The sample totals around 51,000 clones. Germline CDR1 MNHEY, CDR2 SMNVEV (reference sequence). The CDR3 covers 15 residues. V gave up 5 bases and J gave up 7 bases, with 18 bases separating them. Notes on this clone: As yet, its antigen is unknown.

This TCR came from a man between 40 and 49 years old in good health and CMV-seropositive. Sample: PBMCs. The chain combines TRBV27 with TRBJ1-5, with D perhaps TRBD1 (6 bases). This chain's CDR3 is CASSLGTFDGQPQHF. DNA of the CDR3: TGTGCCAGCAGTCTAGGGACATTTGACGGGCAGCCCCAGCATTTT.